Below are 25 T cell receptor beta chains sequenced from a single sample in a study of blood T cell repertoires in COVID-19 (dated by TCRdb to about 2020). Library prep was done by the immunoSEQ multiplex PCR assay. In TCRdb, the immuneACCESS table is reduced to in-frame sequences with V and J assigned. These tables do not hold every clone; where another copy was compared, an unresolved V gene accounts for under half, and the others remain unexplained. The sample table records about 210,000 clones; approximately 85% of these occur just once. The top ten clones comprise around 6% of the sample. The sequenced sample consisted of PBMCs or T cells enriched from blood (not recorded which). The receptor set was obtained from a man aged 35 to 55 with acute COVID-19.

V usage is TRBV28 and J usage is TRBJ2-1; 10 positions match TRBD2. This CDR3 has 16 residues. In germline, CDR1 is MDHEN, CDR2 SYDVKM. With 8 bases clipped from V and 7 bases from J, the junction kept 14 bases outside the gene matches. The CDR3 sequence: CASVTPASGSYNEQFF. The CDR3, as DNA: TGTGCCAGCGTGACCCCGGCTAGCGGGAGCTATAATGAGCAGTTCTTC.

The V gene is TRBV19, the J gene TRBJ1-6; TRBD1 might be the D (5 bases). The germline V gene encodes CDR1 LNHDA and CDR2 SQIVND (reference sequence). This CDR3 spans 14 amino acids. V was shortened by 2 bases and J by 9 bases, with 11 bases between the two germline ends. The CDR3 sequence: CASSISQGGSPLHF. Here the CDR3 DNA reads TGTGCCAGTAGTATAAGCCAGGGTGGTTCACCCCTCCACTTT.

The rearrangement uses TRBV25-1 and TRBJ2-3, with 12 bases that match TRBD2. This CDR3 comprises 15 residues. V lost 2 bases and J lost 7; bases outside the gene matches: 4. Germline CDR1 MGHDK, CDR2 SYGVNS. The CDR3 protein is CASSEPLAGGNTQYF. DNA for the CDR3: TGTGCCAGCAGTGAACCGCTAGCGGGAGGGAATACGCAGTATTTT.

The chain joins TRBV28 to TRBJ2-1; D is perhaps TRBD1 (6 bases). The CDR3 runs 15 residues. The V and J ends lost 1 base and 6 bases respectively, with 13 bases between them. Germline V gives CDR1 MDHEN, CDR2 SYDVKM. CDR3: CASSLFRDRFNEQFF. The DNA for the CDR3 is TGTGCCAGCAGTTTATTCAGAGACAGGTTCAATGAGCAGTTCTTC.

This sequence joins TRBV7-9 and TRBJ2-6; D unclear. CDR3 length: 19 amino acids. CDR1 is SEHNR and CDR2 is FQNEAQ in the germline V gene (reference sequence). V was shortened by 4 bases and J by 0 bases, with 19 bases between the two germline ends. The CDR3 is CASSSNPLTAYSGANVLTF. The CDR3 DNA sequence: TGTGCCAGCAGCTCGAATCCCCTTACCGCCTACTCTGGGGCCAACGTCCTGACTTTC.

This clone has only a few counts. The V gene is TRBV12-3 or TRBV12-4, the J gene TRBJ1-5; no firm D call. This CDR3 is 12 amino acids long. V was cut by 6 bases and J by 9 bases, with 12 bases left in between. Here the CDR3 reads CASREGIGPQHF. CDR3 DNA sequence: TGTGCCAGCAGGGAGGGTATAGGGCCCCAGCATTTT.

The chain is built from TRBV5-4 and TRBJ1-1, with 7 bases matching TRBD1. V lost 4 bases and J lost 9; bases outside the gene matches: 9. Germline CDR1 SGHNT, CDR2 YYREEE (reference sequence). The CDR3 consists of 13 residues. The CDR3 sequence is CASSPGTAYQAFF. Written as DNA, the CDR3 is TGTGCCAGCAGCCCGGGGACAGCATACCAAGCTTTCTTT.

This clone turned up a few times. This rearrangement joins TRBV29-1 to TRBJ1-2; weak D call: TRBD1 (5 bases). In germline, CDR1 is SQVTM, CDR2 ANQGSEA. Trimming cost V 4 bases and J 4 bases, with 10 bases left between them. The CDR3 totals 12 residues. The CDR3 sequence is CSVVQGGYGYTF. The CDR3 DNA reads as TGCAGCGTTGTCCAGGGCGGCTATGGCTACACCTTC.

The rearrangement uses TRBV19 and TRBJ1-1; D is unresolved. The length of the CDR3 is 13 residues. The germline CDR1 and CDR2 sequences are LNHDA and SQIVND (reference sequence). V lost 5 bases to trimming and J lost 0 bases, with 7 bases between them. The CDR3 DNA reads TGTGCCAGTAGTTATGAGGTGAACACTGAAGCTTTCTTT. Translation: CASSYEVNTEAFF. Together with reference TRBV19 and TRBJ1-1, the CDR3 gives the full variable domain: DGGITQSPKYLFRKEGQNVTLSCEQNLNHDAMYWYRQDPGQGLRLIYYSQIVNDFQKGDIAEGYSVSREKKESFPLTVTSAQKNPTAFYLCASSYEVNTEAFFGQGTRLTVV.

The V call is TRBV10-3, the J call TRBJ1-3; TRBD1 aligns across 7 bases. This CDR3 region has 20 residues. Germline CDR1 is ENHRY and CDR2 is SYGVKD. V was clipped by 7 bases and J by 0 bases; unmatched bases: 21. The DNA for the CDR3 is TGTGCCATCACCGCCCCTCCGGGACAGACTTCACAAACCTCTGGAAACACCATATATTTT. Translating gives CAITAPPGQTSQTSGNTIYF.

The V call is TRBV24-1, the J call TRBJ1-5; 10 bases match TRBD1. This CDR3 is 16 amino acids long. J was trimmed by 3 bases and V by 4 bases; bases with no gene match: 5. Germline CDR1 and CDR2: KGHDR and SFDVKD. The CDR3 DNA sequence: TGTGCCACCAGTGACCCCGGACAGGGGGACAATCAGCCCCAGCATTTT. Translating it yields CATSDPGQGDNQPQHF.

The chain links TRBV7-8 to TRBJ2-5; 9 bases are shared with TRBD2. Losses at the gene ends were 5 bases for V and 9 bases for J; bases not matched to a gene: 16. The length of the CDR3 is 16 residues. Germline values: CDR1 SGHVS, CDR2 FQNEAQ. The CDR3 protein is CASSTRSSGRTNSQYF. The DNA for the CDR3 is TGTGCCAGCAGCACGCGATCCAGCGGGAGGACCAATTCCCAGTACTTC.

This clone was counted only a few times. The chain couples TRBV6-1 to TRBJ2-1, with 9 bases matching TRBD2. Germline-derived CDR1 and CDR2 are MNHNS and SASEGT. The CDR3 length is 15 residues. V lost 1 base to trimming and J lost 6 bases; unmatched junction nucleotides: 4. The CDR3 sequence: CASSEEEAGGNEQFF. In DNA, the CDR3 is TGTGCCAGCAGTGAAGAAGAAGCGGGAGGCAATGAGCAGTTCTTC.

The chain carries TRBV7-9 and TRBJ1-5; tentatively, D is TRBD1 (5 bases). The ends were cut back, 5 bases at V and 3 bases at J, with 11 bases in the middle. The CDR3 runs 14 residues. Germline-derived CDR1 and CDR2 are SEHNR and FQNEAQ (reference sequence). The CDR3 sequence is CASSVRDINQPQHF. CDR3 coding DNA: TGTGCCAGCAGCGTCAGGGATATCAATCAGCCCCAGCATTTT.

This clone occurred once. V usage is TRBV9 and J usage is TRBJ2-1; weak D call: TRBD2 (5 bases). From germline, CDR1 is SGDLS and CDR2 YYNGEE. The CDR3 is 15 residues long. Trimming pared 2 bases from V and 3 bases from J, leaving 12 bases between. CDR3 sequence: CASSVRKADYNEQFF. As DNA, the CDR3 is TGTGCCAGCAGCGTCAGAAAAGCGGACTACAATGAGCAGTTCTTC.

V is TRBV7-2 and J is TRBJ2-4; a possible D gene is TRBD2 (6 bases). Trimming cost V 7 bases and J 8 bases, with 18 bases left between them. The CDR3 covers 14 residues. Germline V gene lookup returns CDR1 SGHTA and CDR2 FQGNSA. The CDR3 spells CASTHGNGGYIQYF. In DNA, the CDR3 is TGTGCCAGCACTCACGGGAACGGAGGGTACATTCAGTACTTC.

The V gene is TRBV3-1 (or the pseudogene TRBV3-2), the J gene TRBJ2-7, with TRBD1 matching over 7 bases. The junction had 10 bases not matched to a gene; V was cut back by 4 bases and J by 1 base. The CDR3 covers 16 residues. Per the germline V gene, CDR1 is LGHDT and CDR2 is YNNKEL (reference sequence). CDR3 sequence reads: CASSLETGQRSYEQYF. The CDR3 bases are TGTGCCAGCAGCCTCGAAACGGGACAGCGTTCCTACGAGCAGTACTTC.

The chain combines TRBV7-8 with TRBJ1-1; tentative D call: TRBD1 (5 bases). The CDR3 extends over 15 amino acids. Trimming removed 2 bases from V and 6 bases from J, with 16 bases in between. The germline gives CDR1 SGHVS, CDR2 FQNEAQ. The CDR3 sequence is CASSLQGFKGSEAFF. The CDR3 DNA is TGTGCCAGCAGCTTACAGGGATTTAAAGGCTCTGAAGCTTTCTTT.

This chain links TRBV2 with TRBJ2-3; TRBD1 might be the D (5 bases). This CDR3 is 14 amino acids long. Trimming left V 6 bases short and J 1 base short, with 11 bases between. Germline assignment: CDR1 SNHLY and CDR2 FYNNEI. The chain's CDR3 is CASSQGLGTDTQYF. CDR3 bases: TGTGCCAGCAGCCAGGGCCTCGGCACAGATACGCAGTATTTT.

This chain joins TRBV5-4 and TRBJ1-2, with no clear D. Germline V gene sequence: CDR1 SGHNT, CDR2 YYREEE (reference sequence). The V gene lost 5 bases and the J gene lost 7 bases, with 15 bases spanning the gap. This CDR3 contains 13 residues. In nucleotides, the CDR3 is TGTGCCAGCAGAACCGGGAGAGAGGGTGGCTACACCTTC. Translation gives CASRTGREGGYTF.

This sequence joins TRBV6-1 and TRBJ1-6; weak D call: TRBD1 (6 bases). Germline values: CDR1 MNHNS, CDR2 SASEGT. V lost 0 bases to trimming and J lost 8 bases, with 17 bases between them. This CDR3 comprises 17 residues. The CDR3 sequence: CASSEARGGDWDSPLHF. CDR3 nucleotides: TGTGCCAGCAGTGAAGCTCGGGGGGGCGACTGGGATTCACCCCTCCACTTT.

This clone was seen a single time. The J gene is TRBJ2-7, the V gene TRBV12-5; TRBD1 is a possible D gene (5 bases). The V gene's germline CDR1 is LGHNT and CDR2 FRNRAP. The CDR3 is 13 residues long. V was shortened by 7 bases and J by 3 bases, with 13 bases between the two germline ends. The CDR3 spells CASAPRTGYEQYF. CDR3 bases: TGTGCTAGTGCCCCTCGAACAGGCTACGAGCAGTACTTC. Using reference TRBV12-5 and TRBJ2-7 for the parts outside the CDR3, the full variable domain is DARVTQTPRHKVTEMGQEVTMRCQPILGHNTVFWYRQTMMQGLELLAYFRNRAPLDDSGMPKDRFSAEMPDATLATLKIQPSEPRDSAVYFCASAPRTGYEQYFGPGTRLTVT.

This chain links TRBV5-1 with TRBJ2-7, with 11 bases identical to TRBD2. This CDR3 has 15 amino acids. In germline, CDR1 is SGHRS, CDR2 YFSETQ. Losses at the gene ends were 4 bases for V and 1 base for J; bases not matched to a gene: 4. CDR3: CASSVLAGASYEQYF. The CDR3 coding sequence is TGCGCCAGCAGCGTACTAGCGGGAGCTTCCTACGAGCAGTACTTC. The full variable domain, its missing parts supplied by reference TRBV5-1 and TRBJ2-7, is KAGVTQTPRYLIKTRGQQVTLSCSPISGHRSVSWYQQTPGQGLQFLFEYFSETQRNKGNFPGRFSGRQFSNSRSEMNVSTLELGDSALYLCASSVLAGASYEQYFGPGTRLTVT.

V usage is TRBV6-1 and J usage is TRBJ2-7; 7 bases map to TRBD1. Per germline, CDR1 MNHNS and CDR2 SASEGT. This CDR3 is built from 17 residues. V shed 1 base, J shed 5 bases, and the junction held 14 bases outside the gene matches. Written as DNA, the CDR3 is TGTGCCAGCAGTGAAGTGGGACAGCCGTCAGGGATCCACGAGCAGTACTTC. Its protein is CASSEVGQPSGIHEQYF.

This clone was observed a few times. The chain combines TRBV5-1 with TRBJ1-1, with 7 positions matching TRBD1. The V gene end was trimmed by 4 bases and the J gene end by 5 bases; junction bases not matched to a gene: 8. The germline V gene has CDR1 SGHRS and CDR2 YFSETQ. The length of the CDR3 is 14 residues. CDR3 sequence: CASSLQGDGTEAFF. The DNA for the CDR3 is TGCGCCAGCAGCCTTCAGGGGGATGGGACTGAAGCTTTCTTT.